Below are 3 T cell receptor beta chains sequenced from a single sample in a study of PD-1 blockade in classical Hodgkin lymphoma. Profiling relied on immunoSEQ multiplex PCR, and the TCRdb table lists in-frame clones only, not all of them. The profile shows 25,000 to 35,000 clones, about 88% of them singletons. Regarding time point: newly diagnosed, previously untreated cHL patient sample. Magnetic depletion of unwanted cells isolated CD4+ T cells from thawed PBMCs. Sequencing used CD4+ T cells from blood. The receptor source for this set is a human donor with classical Hodgkin lymphoma.

The V gene is TRBV6-1, the J gene TRBJ1-1; D call uncertain. V was clipped by 2 bases and J by 3 bases, with 7 bases between them. The CDR3 extends over 13 amino acids. Per germline, CDR1 MNHNS and CDR2 SASEGT. This CDR3 reads CASSESLHTEAFF. CDR3 coding DNA: TGTGCCAGCAGTGAAAGTCTACACACTGAAGCTTTCTTT.

The rearrangement links TRBV7-2 to TRBJ2-1, with D possibly TRBD2 on 7 matching bases. CDR3 length: 15 amino acids. Trimming took 3 bases from V and 7 from J, leaving 16 bases between them. CDR1 SGHTA and CDR2 FQGNSA come from the germline V gene. This chain's CDR3 is CASSFRGRGGNEQFF. DNA of the CDR3: TGTGCCAGCAGCTTTCGAGGAAGGGGGGGGAATGAGCAGTTCTTC.

For the CDR3, the DNA is TGTGCCAGCAGCTCTGCTAGCTACCGGGTTACGCAGTATTTT. Protein: CASSSASYRVTQYF. This chain uses TRBV7-8 with TRBJ2-3; a possible D gene is TRBD2 (5 bases). The CDR3 is 14 amino acids. Trimming shortened V by 4 bases and J by 8 bases, and 16 bases separated the two germline ends. The germline V gene encodes CDR1 SGHVS and CDR2 FQNEAQ.